A selection of T cell receptor beta chains follows, all from one sample in a study of early T cells in non-severe SARS-CoV-2 infection. TCRdb analysed the 5' RACE reads with MiXCR anew, one entry per CDR3 protein. Of some 63,000 distinct CDR3 sequences listed, roughly 13% are singletons. Sequencing used whole blood. The receptors come from an adult who was a healthcare worker with PCR-confirmed SARS-CoV-2 infection or an uninfected control (not recorded which). The CDR3 runs from the conserved cysteine through the conserved F or W. The D gene is left open where the match is weak. Clone size is given for some rows only: seen once, a few or many times, or a class if the clone is expanded.

clone_size: many
j_call: TRBJ2-2
d_call: -
v_call: TRBV2
cdr3_nt: TGTGCCAGCAGTATCGGGACTTACACCGGGGAGCTGTTTTTT
cdr3_aa: CASSIGTYTGELFF

clone_size: many
j_call: TRBJ2-1
d_call: TRBD1
v_call: TRBV7-6
cdr3_nt: TGTGCCAGCAGCCCGGACAGGGAAAATGAGCAGTTCTTC
cdr3_aa: CASSPDRENEQFF

clone_size: many
j_call: TRBJ2-5
d_call: TRBD2
v_call: TRBV3-1
cdr3_nt: TGTGCCAGCAGCCAAGATTTTCTAGCGGGGGGCCTTATTGCCCAGTACTTC
cdr3_aa: CASSQDFLAGGLIAQYF

clone_size: -
j_call: TRBJ1-6
d_call: TRBD1
v_call: TRBV29-1
cdr3_nt: TGCAGCGTCGGACAGGACTATAATTCACCCCTCCACTTT
cdr3_aa: CSVGQDYNSPLHF

clone_size: -
j_call: TRBJ1-2
d_call: TRBD1
v_call: TRBV4-2
cdr3_nt: TGTGCCAGCAGCCAAGGTCCGGACAGGGGGCGGGACGGCTACACCTTC
cdr3_aa: CASSQGPDRGRDGYTF

clone_size: -
j_call: TRBJ2-7
d_call: TRBD1
v_call: TRBV5-8
cdr3_nt: TGTGCCAGCAGCCCCGGCGGGACAGGGCTCTACGAGCAGTACTTC
cdr3_aa: CASSPGGTGLYEQYF

clone_size: -
j_call: TRBJ2-5
d_call: -
v_call: TRBV6-2/TRBV6-3
cdr3_nt: TGTGCCAGCAGTCCCGGAAGCGAGACCCAGTACTTC
cdr3_aa: CASSPGSETQYF

clone_size: many
j_call: TRBJ2-1
d_call: TRBD1
v_call: TRBV29-1
cdr3_nt: TGCAGCGCGTCACAGGGGTTTATGGAGCAGTTCTTC
cdr3_aa: CSASQGFMEQFF

clone_size: -
j_call: TRBJ2-5
d_call: -
v_call: TRBV6-5
cdr3_nt: TGTGCCAGCAGTTACTCGAATCCCTTCTCCCGAGAGACCCAGTACTTC
cdr3_aa: CASSYSNPFSRETQYF

clone_size: few
j_call: TRBJ1-1
d_call: -
v_call: TRBV11-2
cdr3_nt: TGTGCCAGCAGCTTAGCATTCGCAGGACACACTGAAGCTTTCTTT
cdr3_aa: CASSLAFAGHTEAFF

clone_size: many
j_call: TRBJ1-4
d_call: -
v_call: TRBV7-9
cdr3_nt: TGTGCCAGCAGCTCACAGGACCGGGGTTTT
cdr3_aa: CASSSQDRGF

clone_size: -
j_call: TRBJ1-1
d_call: TRBD1
v_call: TRBV12-5
cdr3_nt: TGTGCTAGTGGTCCCGGGACAGGGAACACTGAAGCTTTCTTT
cdr3_aa: CASGPGTGNTEAFF

clone_size: -
j_call: TRBJ1-6
d_call: -
v_call: TRBV25-1
cdr3_nt: TGTGCCAGCAGTGAATGGGGTCAGGGGTTCGGCTCCTATAATTCACCCCTCCACTTT
cdr3_aa: CASSEWGQGFGSYNSPLHF

clone_size: -
j_call: TRBJ1-5
d_call: -
v_call: TRBV28
cdr3_nt: TGTGCCACCTCGGTGAATCAGCCCCAGCATTTT
cdr3_aa: CATSVNQPQHF

clone_size: many
j_call: TRBJ2-3
d_call: TRBD2
v_call: TRBV7-2
cdr3_nt: TGTGCCAGCAGCTTCCCATACAGCGGGGGTAGCACAGATACGCAGTATTTT
cdr3_aa: CASSFPYSGGSTDTQYF

clone_size: many
j_call: TRBJ2-2
d_call: -
v_call: TRBV6-2/TRBV6-3
cdr3_nt: TGTGCCAGCAGTTACTGGAACACCGGGGAGCTGTTTTTT
cdr3_aa: CASSYWNTGELFF

clone_size: -
j_call: TRBJ2-3
d_call: TRBD2
v_call: TRBV9
cdr3_nt: TGTGCCAGCAGCCCCCTGCCGGGGGAGGGGGATACGCAGTATTTT
cdr3_aa: CASSPLPGEGDTQYF

clone_size: many
j_call: TRBJ1-4
d_call: -
v_call: TRBV6-1
cdr3_nt: TGTGCCAGTTCCGACGGGCTTGGGGAAAAACTGTTTTTT
cdr3_aa: CASSDGLGEKLFF

clone_size: many
j_call: TRBJ1-4
d_call: -
v_call: TRBV4-1
cdr3_nt: TGCGCCAGCAGGATTCCGGGACAACGAAATGAAAAACTGTTTTTT
cdr3_aa: CASRIPGQRNEKLFF

clone_size: -
j_call: TRBJ2-5
d_call: TRBD2
v_call: TRBV7-3
cdr3_nt: TGTGCCAGCAGCTTAAGGGGGACTAGCGGAACTTACCAAGAGACCCAGTACTTC
cdr3_aa: CASSLRGTSGTYQETQYF

clone_size: many
j_call: TRBJ2-3
d_call: TRBD1
v_call: TRBV19
cdr3_nt: TGTGCCAGTAGCCGAGGGGGCCAGAGCACAGATACGCAGTATTTT
cdr3_aa: CASSRGGQSTDTQYF

clone_size: many
j_call: TRBJ2-7
d_call: TRBD2
v_call: TRBV6-5
cdr3_nt: TGTGCCAGCAGTTACCGGGGGGAGTCCTACGAGCAGTACTTC
cdr3_aa: CASSYRGESYEQYF

clone_size: once
j_call: TRBJ2-1
d_call: -
v_call: TRBV20-1
cdr3_nt: TGCAGTGCTACCCTAGGGGGGTACAATGAGCAGTTCTTC
cdr3_aa: CSATLGGYNEQFF